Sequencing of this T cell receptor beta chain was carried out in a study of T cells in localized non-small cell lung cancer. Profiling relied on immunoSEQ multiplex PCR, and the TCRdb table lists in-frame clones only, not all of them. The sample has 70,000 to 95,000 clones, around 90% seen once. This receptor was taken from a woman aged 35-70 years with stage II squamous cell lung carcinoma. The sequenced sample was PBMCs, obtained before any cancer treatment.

In nucleotides, the CDR3 is TGTGCCAGCTCCCTGGGAGGATCCTACGAGCAGTACTTC. Its protein is CASSLGGSYEQYF. V gene TRBV14 combines with J gene TRBJ2-7, with D tentatively TRBD2 (6 bases). The germline V gene encodes CDR1 SGHDN and CDR2 FVKESK. The CDR3 covers 13 residues. Trimming left V 8 bases short and J 1 base short, with 12 bases between. The complete variable domain, with remaining parts taken from reference TRBV14 and TRBJ2-7, reads EAGVTQFPSHSVIEKGQTVTLRCDPISGHDNLYWYRRVMGKEIKFLLHFVKESKQDESGMPNNRFLAERTGGTYSTLKVQPAELEDSGVYFCASSLGGSYEQYFGPGTRLTVT.